The 26 T cell receptor beta chains in this list originate from one sample, sequenced in a study of blood T cell repertoires in COVID-19. TCRdb's copy holds only in-frame clones and misses some; the assay was immunoSEQ multiplex PCR. There are 490,000 or so clones in the sample; 70% to 90% occur only once, and more than 7.5% lies in the top ten. The sequenced sample consisted of PBMCs or T cells enriched from blood (not recorded which). Source of these receptors: a woman in her sixties or seventies who had recovered from COVID-19.

The V gene is TRBV10-1, the J gene TRBJ2-2, with no clear D. Germline V gives CDR1 WNHNN, CDR2 SYGVQD (reference sequence). This CDR3 region has 13 residues. Deletions cut 3 bases from V and 6 bases from J, with 8 bases between. The CDR3 region has the DNA TGCGCCAGCAGTGATAGCTTACCCGGGGAGCTGTTTTTT. Its protein product is CASSDSLPGELFF.

The V call is TRBV2, the J call TRBJ2-7, with D possibly matching TRBD2 (6 bases). The CDR3 runs to 16 residues. Trimming cost V 2 bases and J 0 bases, with 14 bases left between them. Germline V gene sequence: CDR1 SNHLY, CDR2 FYNNEI. CDR3 sequence (DNA): TGTGCCAGCAGTGAAAACGGGGCGGGATACTCCTACGAGCAGTACTTC. Translating it yields CASSENGAGYSYEQYF.

The V and J genes are TRBV29-1 and TRBJ1-2; 7 bases match TRBD1. Germline loops: CDR1 SQVTM, CDR2 ANQGSEA. The CDR3 runs to 11 residues. V lost 6 bases and J lost 8; bases outside the gene matches: 6. The CDR3 sequence is CSVPGQPGYTF. CDR3 bases: TGCAGCGTCCCGGGACAGCCGGGCTACACCTTC.

CDR3 in amino acids: CASSRTGGAAGQPQHF. CDR3 coding DNA: TGTGCCAGTAGTAGGACAGGGGGCGCGGCGGGTCAGCCCCAGCATTTT. The chain combines TRBV19 with TRBJ1-5, with 11 bases aligning to TRBD1. The trim removed 4 bases at V and 6 bases at J, leaving 8 bases unmatched. Looked up from germline, CDR1 is LNHDA and CDR2 is SQIVND (reference sequence). This CDR3 contains 16 residues.

The chain employs TRBV5-1 and TRBJ2-2; possibly TRBD1 for D (6 bases). The germline V and J ends were trimmed by 4 bases and 2 bases, with 15 bases remaining between them. The germline CDR1 and CDR2 sequences are SGHRS and YFSETQ. The CDR3 has 16 amino acids. CDR3: CASSPTGSVNTGELFF. For the CDR3, the DNA is TGCGCCAGCAGCCCCACAGGGTCCGTAAACACCGGGGAGCTGTTTTTT.

This clone is a singleton in its sample. The rearrangement joins TRBV28 to TRBJ2-7; TRBD1 matches 8 bases. Per the germline V gene, CDR1 is MDHEN and CDR2 is SYDVKM. CDR3 length equals 13 residues. After removal of 4 bases from V and 6 bases from J, the junction contained 5 bases not matched to a gene. CDR3 in amino acids: CASSSQGASEQYV. DNA for the CDR3: TGTGCCAGCAGTTCTCAGGGGGCCAGCGAGCAGTACGTC.

This chain links TRBV11-2 with TRBJ2-6; no reliable D call. Trimming took off 5 bases at V and 1 base at J, with 3 bases between the two ends. CDR1 SGHAT and CDR2 FQNNGV come from the germline V gene. The CDR3 has 13 residues. CDR3 sequence reads: CASSLSGANVLTF. The DNA for the CDR3 is TGTGCCAGCAGCCTTTCTGGGGCCAACGTCCTGACTTTC.

The rearrangement joins TRBV5-1 to TRBJ2-1; a possible D gene is TRBD1 (5 bases). The CDR3 totals 15 residues. Trimming took 3 bases from V and 1 from J, leaving 11 bases between them. CDR1 is SGHRS, CDR2 YFSETQ, per germline. The CDR3, as DNA: TGCGCCAGCAGCTCCTTTCAGGGTTCCTACAATGAGCAGTTCTTC. Translated: CASSSFQGSYNEQFF.

The chain recombines TRBV12-3 or TRBV12-4 with TRBJ2-7; a possible D gene is TRBD2 (5 bases). The CDR3 is 11 residues long. The V and J ends lost 3 bases and 9 bases respectively, with 9 bases between them. In DNA form, the CDR3 reads TGTGCCAGCAGTTTTGGACGGGGGCAGTACTTC. Its translation is CASSFGRGQYF.

This sequence joins TRBV6-1 and TRBJ2-1; 7 positions agree with TRBD1. The CDR3 covers 13 residues. J lost 4 bases, V lost 5 bases, and 2 bases had no gene match. In germline, CDR1 is MNHNS, CDR2 SASEGT. The CDR3 is CASSKQGYNEQFF. The DNA of the CDR3 is TGTGCCAGCAGTAAACAGGGGTACAATGAGCAGTTCTTC.

The chain has TRBV2 and TRBJ1-6, with 8 bases matching TRBD1. The CDR3 has 14 residues. The V segment lost 4 bases and the J segment 7 bases; nucleotides outside the gene matches: 3. Germline CDR1 reads SNHLY; CDR2 reads FYNNEI. CDR3 residues: CASSGTGWNSPLHF. In DNA, the CDR3 is TGTGCCAGCAGTGGGACAGGGTGGAATTCACCCCTCCACTTT.

This clone was recorded only once. V and J are TRBV7-9 and TRBJ2-3; D not certain. This CDR3 region has 14 residues. V lost 4 bases and J lost 1, with 9 bases in between. Germline V gene lookup returns CDR1 SEHNR and CDR2 FQNEAQ (reference sequence). CDR3 in amino acids: CASSSIVGTDTQYF. DNA of the CDR3: TGTGCCAGCAGCTCCATAGTGGGCACAGATACGCAGTATTTT.

The rearrangement uses TRBV2 and TRBJ1-2; 8 bases agree with TRBD1. Germline values: CDR1 SNHLY, CDR2 FYNNEI. V was clipped by 5 bases and J by 3 bases; unmatched bases: 5. CDR3 length: 14 residues. CDR3 sequence reads: CASSLTGGDYGYTF. The DNA for the CDR3 is TGTGCCAGCAGTCTTACAGGGGGTGACTATGGCTACACCTTC.

This clone is a singleton in its sample. This sequence joins TRBV13 and TRBJ1-6; D remains ambiguous. Germline V gene lookup returns CDR1 PRHDT and CDR2 FYEKMQ (reference sequence). Trimming removed 5 bases at V and 14 bases at J, with 13 bases between. The CDR3 consists of 12 residues. This chain's CDR3 is CASSPGGSALHF. The CDR3 region has the DNA TGTGCCAGCAGCCCGGGTGGGAGTGCCCTCCACTTT. Full variable domain (remainder filled in from reference TRBV13 and TRBJ1-6): AAGVIQSPRHLIKEKRETATLKCYPIPRHDTVYWYQQGPGQDPQFLISFYEKMQSDKGSIPDRFSAQQFSDYHSELNMSSLELGDSALYFCASSPGGSALHFGNGTRLTVT.

V gene TRBV5-1 combines with J gene TRBJ2-2; TRBD2 matches 10 bases. The CDR3 runs to 16 residues. The J segment lost 2 bases and the V segment lost 0 bases, leaving 1 base of the junction unmatched. Germline-derived CDR1 and CDR2 are SGHRS and YFSETQ. CDR3 nucleotides: TGCGCCAGCAGCTTGGTAGCGGGGGGCAACACCGGGGAGCTGTTTTTT. Its translation is CASSLVAGGNTGELFF.

The rearrangement links TRBV7-9 to TRBJ1-3, with D perhaps matching TRBD1 (5 bases). Trimming shortened V by 3 bases and J by 1 base, and 10 bases separated the two germline ends. The CDR3 spans 15 residues. Germline V CDR1 and CDR2: SEHNR, FQNEAQ (reference sequence). CDR3 sequence (DNA): TGTGCCAGCAGCTTCGCCGGGGGTTCTGGAAACACCATATATTTT. Residues: CASSFAGGSGNTIYF.

The chain couples TRBV27 to TRBJ1-6; 9 bases match TRBD1. The CDR3 loop spans 13 amino acids. V shed 5 bases, J shed 14 bases, and the junction held 7 bases outside the gene matches. Per the germline V gene, CDR1 is MNHEY and CDR2 is SMNVEV (reference sequence). The CDR3 DNA follows: TGTGCCAGCAGTCCGGGACAGGGTTTGTCCCTCCACTTT. This translates into CASSPGQGLSLHF.

The rearrangement joins TRBV7-2 to TRBJ2-5; 11 bases agree with TRBD2. This CDR3 comprises 16 residues. CDR1 is SGHTA, CDR2 FQGNSA, per germline. Trimming cost V 5 bases and J 6 bases; bases outside gene matches: 11. The CDR3 here is CASSPSTSGAAKTQYF. The CDR3 DNA reads TGTGCCAGCAGCCCATCGACTAGCGGGGCGGCGAAGACCCAGTACTTC.

The rearrangement uses TRBV27 and TRBJ1-1; D is unresolved. V lost 2 bases and J 2 bases, leaving 6 bases between the germline ends. Germline V gene sequence: CDR1 MNHEY, CDR2 SMNVEV (reference sequence). The CDR3 is made up of 13 amino acids. This chain's CDR3 is CASSLTVNTEAFF. The DNA of the CDR3 is TGTGCCAGCAGTTTAACGGTCAACACTGAAGCTTTCTTT.

This chain uses TRBV19 with TRBJ1-1; TRBD1 is a possible D gene (6 bases). Between the trimmed V and J ends, which lost 6 bases and 6 bases, there was a span of 11 bases. Germline V gene data show CDR1 as LNHDA and CDR2 as SQIVND (reference sequence). The CDR3 length is 12 residues. The CDR3, as DNA: TGTGCCAGTAGCCCGAAGGGGGCTGAAGCTTTCTTT. It specifies CASSPKGAEAFF. The entire variable domain, with the rest obtained from reference TRBV19 and TRBJ1-1, is as follows: DGGITQSPKYLFRKEGQNVTLSCEQNLNHDAMYWYRQDPGQGLRLIYYSQIVNDFQKGDIAEGYSVSREKKESFPLTVTSAQKNPTAFYLCASSPKGAEAFFGQGTRLTVV.

The rearrangement joins TRBV7-9 to TRBJ2-2; weak D call: TRBD1 (5 bases). Trimming removed 3 bases from V and 6 bases from J, with 11 bases in between. This CDR3 has 14 residues. From germline, CDR1 is SEHNR and CDR2 FQNEAQ (reference sequence). The CDR3 loop reads CASSFFQGPGELFF. The CDR3 DNA reads TGTGCCAGCAGCTTTTTCCAGGGTCCCGGGGAGCTGTTTTTT.

This chain joins TRBV10-2 and TRBJ1-1, with D tentatively TRBD1 (5 bases). V lost 10 bases and J 1 base, leaving 7 bases between the germline ends. This CDR3 region has 11 residues. Germline V lookup: CDR1 WSHSY, CDR2 SAAADI. The CDR3 bases are TGCGCCATAGGGGCGAACACTGAAGCTTTCTTT. This codes for CAIGANTEAFF.

The chain combines TRBV11-3 with TRBJ2-7; D unresolved. Germline V gives CDR1 SGHNT, CDR2 YENEEA. V was trimmed by 3 bases and J by 2 bases, leaving 11 bases between them. The CDR3 covers 14 residues. In DNA, the CDR3 is TGTGCCAGCAGCTTCCCGGGTGAGACCTACGAGCAGTACTTC. Translated, it gives CASSFPGETYEQYF.

V gene TRBV19 combines with J gene TRBJ2-2; TRBD1 aligns across 7 bases. CDR3 length equals 19 residues. Germline V lookup: CDR1 LNHDA, CDR2 SQIVND (reference sequence). V lost 5 bases to trimming and J lost 6 bases; unmatched junction nucleotides: 21. The CDR3 is CASSPRGPTQGYGSGELFF. The CDR3 nucleotides are TGTGCCAGTAGTCCGAGGGGGCCAACACAGGGATACGGTTCCGGGGAGCTGTTTTTT.

The V call is TRBV18, the J call TRBJ2-3; D is perhaps TRBD1 (5 bases). The CDR3 is 13 residues long. V lost 1 base to trimming and J lost 3 bases, with 5 bases between them. In germline, CDR1 is KGHSH, CDR2 LQKENI. The CDR3 region is CASSPQGTDTQYF. CDR3 in DNA: TGTGCCAGCTCACCACAGGGGACAGATACGCAGTATTTT.

The V and J genes are TRBV19 and TRBJ2-1, with 11 bases identical to TRBD2. The CDR3 is 13 amino acids. After removal of 11 bases from V and 4 bases from J, the junction contained 4 bases not matched to a gene. From germline, CDR1 is LNHDA and CDR2 SQIVND (reference sequence). The CDR3 reads CASTSGGYNEQFF. CDR3 nucleotide sequence: TGTGCCTCAACTAGCGGGGGATACAATGAGCAGTTCTTC.